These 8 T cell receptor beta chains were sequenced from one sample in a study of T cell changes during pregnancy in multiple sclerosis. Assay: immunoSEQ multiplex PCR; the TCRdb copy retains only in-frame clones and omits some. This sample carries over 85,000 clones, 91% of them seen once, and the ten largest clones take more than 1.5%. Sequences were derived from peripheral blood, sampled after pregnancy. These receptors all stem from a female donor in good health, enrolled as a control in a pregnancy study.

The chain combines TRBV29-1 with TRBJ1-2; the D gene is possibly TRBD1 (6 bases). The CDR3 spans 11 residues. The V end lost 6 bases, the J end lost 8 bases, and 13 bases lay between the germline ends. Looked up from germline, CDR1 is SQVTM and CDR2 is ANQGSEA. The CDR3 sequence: CSVQGLEGYTF. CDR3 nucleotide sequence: TGCAGCGTGCAGGGGCTGGAGGGCTACACCTTC.

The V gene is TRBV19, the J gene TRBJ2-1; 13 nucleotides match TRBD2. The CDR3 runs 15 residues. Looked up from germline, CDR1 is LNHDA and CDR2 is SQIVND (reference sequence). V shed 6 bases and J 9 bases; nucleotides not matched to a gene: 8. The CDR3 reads CASSQTSGGVSEQFF. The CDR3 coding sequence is TGTGCCAGTAGCCAAACTAGCGGGGGGGTAAGTGAGCAGTTCTTC.

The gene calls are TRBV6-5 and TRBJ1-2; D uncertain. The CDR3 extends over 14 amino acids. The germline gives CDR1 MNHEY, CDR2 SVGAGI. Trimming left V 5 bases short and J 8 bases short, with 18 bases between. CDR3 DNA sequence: TGTGCCAGCAGTCCTTTGACCGGGTCTTTAGGCTACACCTTC. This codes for CASSPLTGSLGYTF.

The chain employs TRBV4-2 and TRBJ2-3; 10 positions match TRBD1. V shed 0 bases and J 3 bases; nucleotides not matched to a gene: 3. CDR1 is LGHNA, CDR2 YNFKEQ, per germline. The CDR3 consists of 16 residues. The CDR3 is CASSQDRTGGTDTQYF. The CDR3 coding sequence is TGTGCCAGCAGCCAAGATCGGACAGGGGGTACAGATACGCAGTATTTT.

The CDR3 nucleotides are TGCGCCAGCAGCCAGCGACGACAGGGGTTCGGAGAGACCCAGTACTTC. It translates to CASSQRRQGFGETQYF. This chain links TRBV4-1 with TRBJ2-5; 8 bases line up with TRBD1. J was trimmed by 4 bases and V by 3 bases; bases with no gene match: 10. The CDR3 extends over 16 amino acids. CDR1 is MGHRA, CDR2 YSYEKL, per germline.

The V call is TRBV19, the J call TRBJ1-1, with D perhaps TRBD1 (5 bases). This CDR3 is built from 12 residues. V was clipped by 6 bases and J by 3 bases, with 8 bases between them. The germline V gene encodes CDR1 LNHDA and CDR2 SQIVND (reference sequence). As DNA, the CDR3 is TGTGCCAGTAGCTTGGGGCACACTGAAGCTTTCTTT. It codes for CASSLGHTEAFF.

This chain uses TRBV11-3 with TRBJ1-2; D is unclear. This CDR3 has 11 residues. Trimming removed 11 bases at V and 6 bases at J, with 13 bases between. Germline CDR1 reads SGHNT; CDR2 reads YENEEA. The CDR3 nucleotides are TGTGCCGAAGGTGCCGGGGATGGCTACACCTTC. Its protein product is CAEGAGDGYTF.

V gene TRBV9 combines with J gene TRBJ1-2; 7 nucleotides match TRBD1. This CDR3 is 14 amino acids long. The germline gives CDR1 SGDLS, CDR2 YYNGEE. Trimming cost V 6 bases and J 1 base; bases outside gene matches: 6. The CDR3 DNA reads TGTGCCAGCACCGAACAGGGGCATAACTATGGCTACACCTTC. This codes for CASTEQGHNYGYTF.